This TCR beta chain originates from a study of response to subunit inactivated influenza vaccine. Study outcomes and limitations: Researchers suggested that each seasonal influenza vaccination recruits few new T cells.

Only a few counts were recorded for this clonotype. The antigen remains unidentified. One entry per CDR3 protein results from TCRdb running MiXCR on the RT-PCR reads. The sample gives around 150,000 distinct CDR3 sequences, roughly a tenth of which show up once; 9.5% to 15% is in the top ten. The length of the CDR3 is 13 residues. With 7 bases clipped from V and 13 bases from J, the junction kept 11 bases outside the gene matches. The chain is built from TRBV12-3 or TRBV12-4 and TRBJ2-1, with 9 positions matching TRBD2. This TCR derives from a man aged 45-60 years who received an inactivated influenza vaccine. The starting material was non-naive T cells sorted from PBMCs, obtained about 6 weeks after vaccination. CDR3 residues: CASTLLAGDAQFF. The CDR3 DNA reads TGTGCCAGCACCCTCTTAGCGGGAGATGCCCAGTTCTTC.